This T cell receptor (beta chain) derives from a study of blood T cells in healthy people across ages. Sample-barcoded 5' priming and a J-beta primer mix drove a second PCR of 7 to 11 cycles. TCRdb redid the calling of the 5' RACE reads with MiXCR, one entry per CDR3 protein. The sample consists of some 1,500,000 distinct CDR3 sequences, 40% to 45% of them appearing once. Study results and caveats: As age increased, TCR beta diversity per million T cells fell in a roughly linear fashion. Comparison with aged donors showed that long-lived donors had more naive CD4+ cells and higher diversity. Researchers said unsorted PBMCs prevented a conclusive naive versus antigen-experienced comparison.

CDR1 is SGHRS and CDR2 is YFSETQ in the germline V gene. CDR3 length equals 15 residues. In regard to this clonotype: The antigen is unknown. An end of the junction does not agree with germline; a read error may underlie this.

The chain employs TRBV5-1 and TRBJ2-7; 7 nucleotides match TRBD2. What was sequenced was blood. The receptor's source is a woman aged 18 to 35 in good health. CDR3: CVSSLDGPGAGEQYF. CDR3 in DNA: TGCGTCAGCAGCTTGGATGGTCCGGGAGCGGGGGAGCAGTACTTC.